These 2 T cell receptor beta chains came from one sample sequenced in a study of T cell responses to AZD1222 COVID-19 vaccine. Clones were read by immunoSEQ multiplex PCR, and TCRdb kept only the in-frame ones, dropping some. Of 200,000 to 250,000 clones in the sample, approximately 94% were seen once. Here the sequenced sample was peripheral blood, taken on day 0 of MenACWY control vaccination. The source is an adult in good health.

A note on this clone: Other DNA sequences within the sample encode an identical CDR3. The chain recombines TRBV7-2 with TRBJ1-1; TRBD1 might be the D (6 bases). V was pared by 5 bases and J by 1 base, with 11 bases between. Germline assignment: CDR1 SGHTA and CDR2 FQGNSA. The CDR3 is 14 amino acids. As DNA, the CDR3 is TGTGCCAGCAGCCTAGGGGGGAGGAACACTGAAGCTTTCTTT. Protein: CASSLGGRNTEAFF.

The V and J genes are TRBV29-1 and TRBJ1-2; no clear D gene. CDR3 size: 12 residues. CDR1 is SQVTM and CDR2 is ANQGSEA in the germline V gene. V was cut by 3 bases and J by 6 bases, with 11 bases left in between. The CDR3 sequence: CSVDGSANGYTF. In DNA form, the CDR3 reads TGCAGCGTTGACGGGTCCGCTAATGGCTACACCTTC.